This TCR beta chain was captured in a study of identical twins. General study findings and limits: Models underestimated out-of-frame TCR alpha sharing in monozygotic twins. Fewer insertions were carried by abundant cord blood beta clonotypes, but none was seen in memory repertoires. For out-of-frame beta sequences, excess twin sharing was weaker.

Per the germline V gene, CDR1 is KGHDR and CDR2 is SFDVKD. This CDR3 is built from 12 residues. V was shortened by 4 bases and J by 5 bases, with 5 bases between the two germline ends. With regard to this clonotype: The antigen is unknown.

Each CDR3 protein is one row after TCRdb ran MiXCR on the 5' RACE reads. The sample includes around 450,000 distinct CDR3 sequences, 13% to 15% seen only once; the top ten take over 0.5%. The same data also went into a second study, on yellow fever vaccine responses in identical twins. This second study says: Twins' T cell vaccine responses reportedly looked partly convergent, partly personalized.

This TCR came from a woman aged 18-29 years in good health. Sample: CD4+ T cells sorted from blood. The gene calls are TRBV24-1 and TRBJ2-1; D gene uncertain. As DNA, the CDR3 is TGTGCCACCAGTGACACCCACAATGAGCAGTTCTTC. Protein: CATSDTHNEQFF.